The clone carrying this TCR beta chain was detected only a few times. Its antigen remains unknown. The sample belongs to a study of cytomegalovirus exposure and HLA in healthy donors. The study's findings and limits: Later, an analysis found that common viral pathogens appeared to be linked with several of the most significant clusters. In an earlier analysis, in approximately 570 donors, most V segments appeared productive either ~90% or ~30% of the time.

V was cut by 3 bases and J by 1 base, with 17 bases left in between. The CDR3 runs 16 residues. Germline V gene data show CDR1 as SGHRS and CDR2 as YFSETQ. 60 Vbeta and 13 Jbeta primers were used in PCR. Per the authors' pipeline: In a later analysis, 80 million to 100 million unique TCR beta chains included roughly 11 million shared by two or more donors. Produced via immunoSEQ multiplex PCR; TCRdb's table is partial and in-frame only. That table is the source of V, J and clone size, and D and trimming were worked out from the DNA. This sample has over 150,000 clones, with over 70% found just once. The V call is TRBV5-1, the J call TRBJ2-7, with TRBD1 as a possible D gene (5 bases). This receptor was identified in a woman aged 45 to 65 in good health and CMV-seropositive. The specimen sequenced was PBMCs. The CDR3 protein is CASSWGLVDESYEQYF. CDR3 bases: TGCGCCAGCAGCTGGGGCCTGGTAGACGAATCCTACGAGCAGTACTTC.